The clone carrying this T cell receptor beta chain was seen repeatedly, ten times or more. The data belong to a study of molecular identifiers for immune sequencing clone quantification. Looking at the study overall: Four of five splits of RNA from about 19,000 or 110,000 naive CD8 cells were sequenced in replicates.

Previously described methods and listed TCR primers produced bulk TCR libraries. TCRdb itself ran the PCR reads through MiXCR, one entry per CDR3 protein. The sample records around 460,000 distinct CDR3 sequences, about a fifth being singletons. V dropped 7 bases and J dropped 7 bases, with 10 bases sitting between them. CDR3 length: 10 residues. Germline CDR1 and CDR2: SQVTM and ANQGSEA. The origin of this receptor is a human donor in good health. Some libraries in this study had Jurkat cell RNA spiked in. The sequenced sample consisted of naive CD8+ T cells from blood, with Jurkat cell RNA spiked in. This sample's subset: FACS-sorted CD8+CD4-CCR7+CD45RA+ naive T cells. The rearrangement links TRBV29-1 to TRBJ1-1; no definite D call. As DNA, the CDR3 is TGCAGCGCCGTCGTGGATGAAGCTTTCTTT. Translating gives CSAVVDEAFF.